This T cell receptor (beta chain) was recorded in a study of T cell repertoires in cytomegalovirus infection. Across the study: Recently identified HLA-C-restricted CMV epitopes were used, and well-studied HLA-B-restricted CMV epitopes were used as well. Evidence of both CMV infection and a matching HLA type came from public TCR beta signatures. Study-wide points: In two of eight donors, the top clonotype was HLA-C-restricted CMV-specific. People with CMV and the relevant HLA were identified by cumulative public TCR beta family frequency.

V lost 7 bases and J lost 8, with 15 bases in between. This CDR3 is built from 13 residues. Per the germline V gene, CDR1 is SNHLY and CDR2 is FYNNEI. TCRdb ran MiXCR on the reads and lists one entry per CDR3 protein. The repertoire consists of some 110,000 distinct CDR3 sequences, with about 31% occurring once and the leading ten covering 45% to 65%. This clonotype was seen ten or more times. Its target is not known. The clonotype originates from a human donor in good health (CMV status not recorded). Some clones in this sample may be carry-over from other donors' samples. The sample here was CD8+ T cells from cultured PBMCs, taken from culture after CMV antigen stimulation. The J gene is TRBJ2-1, the V gene TRBV2; D may be TRBD2 (5 bases). The CDR3 bases are TGTGCCAGCATTGCTGGACTGTCGCATGAGCAGTTCTTC. Amino acid sequence: CASIAGLSHEQFF. The complete variable domain, with remaining parts taken from reference TRBV2 and TRBJ2-1, reads EPEVTQTPSHQVTQMGQEVILRCVPISNHLYFYWYRQILGQKVEFLVSFYNNEISEKSEIFDDQFSVERPDGSNFTLKIRSTKLEDSAMYFCASIAGLSHEQFFGPGTRLTVL.